Listed below are T cell receptor beta chains from one sample, sequenced in a study of monozygotic twins with inflammatory bowel disease. TCRdb reprocessed the 5' RACE reads, with one entry per CDR3 protein and no DNA. The sample has some 160,000 distinct CDR3 sequences; the top ten hold around 7%. The source material was blood. The receptor set was obtained from a human donor with ulcerative colitis or Crohn's disease, or a healthy co-twin of an affected twin (not recorded which). The CDR3 runs from the conserved cysteine through the conserved F or W.

CDR3: CASRQTSGTGLEEQYF
V: TRBV14
J: TRBJ2-7

CDR3: CASSQDTGENYGYTF
V: TRBV4-2
J: TRBJ1-2

CDR3: CAWSGGILTYNEQFF
V: TRBV30
J: TRBJ2-1

CDR3: CSARDAISNQPQHF
V: TRBV20-1
J: TRBJ1-5

CDR3: CASSSPTRKEFF
V: TRBV27
J: TRBJ2-1

CDR3: CAILAIKGGHEDDYGYTF
V: TRBV10-3
J: TRBJ1-2

CDR3: CASPSLGGRSYEQYF
V: TRBV5-1
J: TRBJ2-7

CDR3: CASSIRTARGIFDEQYF
V: TRBV19
J: TRBJ2-7

CDR3: CASSDGHYEQYF
V: TRBV19
J: TRBJ2-7

CDR3: CASSSPTGLAGKSSYNEQFF
V: TRBV11-2
J: TRBJ2-1

CDR3: CSARPGLPPDTQYF
V: TRBV20-1
J: TRBJ2-3

CDR3: CAWSTGSAYEQYF
V: TRBV30
J: TRBJ2-7

CDR3: CATSPGSYNSPLHF
V: TRBV19
J: TRBJ1-6

CDR3: CASSLDQGQAYEQYF
V: TRBV5-1
J: TRBJ2-7

CDR3: CASSQVLAGPSYEQYF
V: TRBV4-3
J: TRBJ2-7

CDR3: CSGEGQGVGETQYF
V: TRBV29-1
J: TRBJ2-5

CDR3: CASSQLGSRQPQHF
V: TRBV4-1
J: TRBJ1-5

CDR3: CASSWDRVREQYF
V: TRBV5-1
J: TRBJ2-7

CDR3: CASTPTWGENYGYTF
V: TRBV2
J: TRBJ1-2

CDR3: CASSYSAGASYEQYF
V: TRBV6-2/TRBV6-3
J: TRBJ2-7

CDR3: CASTDRVTDTQYF
V: TRBV12-3/TRBV12-4
J: TRBJ2-3

CDR3: CASSLRDFSTGGYEQYF
V: TRBV6-2/TRBV6-3
J: TRBJ2-7

CDR3: CASSQPGRTDQPQHF
V: TRBV4-1
J: TRBJ1-5

CDR3: CAISVSGGSNYGYTF
V: TRBV10-3
J: TRBJ1-2

CDR3: CASSQEAAIHTDTQYF
V: TRBV3-1
J: TRBJ2-3

CDR3: CSAPLLAGGQGETQYF
V: TRBV20-1
J: TRBJ2-5

CDR3: CASSLVVSGTRELFF
V: TRBV5-1
J: TRBJ2-2

CDR3: CSARDLLREGAGHEQYF
V: TRBV20-1
J: TRBJ2-7

CDR3: CASTQGGSNQPQHF
V: TRBV28
J: TRBJ1-5

CDR3: CASSGVRGGTDTQYF
V: TRBV2
J: TRBJ2-3

CDR3: CASSLGASTGELFF
V: TRBV5-1
J: TRBJ2-2

CDR3: CASSFSRSYNEQFF
V: TRBV27
J: TRBJ2-1

CDR3: CSVIGQESQETQYF
V: TRBV29-1
J: TRBJ2-5

CDR3: CASSPWTGGTHSYEQYF
V: TRBV28
J: TRBJ2-7

CDR3: CASSPHPLGRRTSGANVLTF
V: TRBV12-3/TRBV12-4
J: TRBJ2-6

CDR3: CAWSVDVGVRGGYTF
V: TRBV30
J: TRBJ1-2

CDR3: CASSQDPDTLGSPLHF
V: TRBV4-3
J: TRBJ1-6

CDR3: CASSLRGFSNGYTF
V: TRBV27
J: TRBJ1-2

CDR3: CASSRGGARGEKLFF
V: TRBV5-6
J: TRBJ1-4

CDR3: CASTIGVAGGYGEQFF
V: TRBV5-6
J: TRBJ2-1

CDR3: CASSRSSGAPKAFHF
V: TRBV7-9
J: TRBJ1-6

CDR3: CASSEYGGTGDGYTF
V: TRBV25-1
J: TRBJ1-2

CDR3: CASSRGQNTEAFF
V: TRBV12-3/TRBV12-4
J: TRBJ1-1

CDR3: CASSSEEGRETQYF
V: TRBV19
J: TRBJ2-5

CDR3: CASSLFPGYTF
V: TRBV7-2
J: TRBJ1-2

CDR3: CASSPDRGSKKLFF
V: TRBV7-2
J: TRBJ1-4

CDR3: CSARVGGFLNSPLHF
V: TRBV20-1
J: TRBJ1-6

CDR3: CASSLHNEQYF
V: TRBV7-2
J: TRBJ2-7

CDR3: CAISKPGQGTLEQFF
V: TRBV10-3
J: TRBJ2-1